These 29 T cell receptor beta chains originate from one sample sequenced in a study of cytomegalovirus exposure and HLA in healthy donors. Vbeta (60) and Jbeta (13) primers were used in the PCR. The method was immunoSEQ multiplex PCR; TCRdb's version includes in-frame clones alone and lacks a portion of them. Altogether 110,000 or so clones are present, roughly 9% being singletons, with the ten largest covering around 6%. Sequenced material: PBMCs. The receptors were sampled from a woman between 40 and 55 years old in good health and CMV-seropositive.

The V and J genes are TRBV10-1 and TRBJ2-7, with 13 bases lining up with TRBD2. In germline, CDR1 is WNHNN, CDR2 SYGVQD (reference sequence). The V and J ends lost 8 bases and 7 bases, in that order; junction bases with no gene match: 2. The CDR3 spans 12 residues. CDR3 amino acids: CASQGLAGEQYF. The CDR3 DNA is TGCGCCAGCCAGGGACTAGCGGGAGAGCAGTACTTC.

The rearrangement links TRBV11-3 to TRBJ2-2; 7 bases match TRBD1. V shed 5 bases and J 5 bases; nucleotides not matched to a gene: 5. This CDR3 comprises 14 residues. Germline V lookup: CDR1 SGHNT, CDR2 YENEEA. CDR3 nucleotide sequence: TGTGCCAGCAGCCTCGGACAGGATACCGGGGAGCTGTTTTTT. Translated: CASSLGQDTGELFF.

The chain links TRBV6-1 to TRBJ1-1; TRBD1 might be the D (5 bases). Germline lookup yields CDR1 MNHNS and CDR2 SASEGT. The CDR3 runs to 15 residues. With 3 bases removed from V and 8 bases from J, the gap between germline ends came to 19 bases. Written as DNA, the CDR3 is TGTGCCAGCAGTGAGTGGGGGGGTAAAGGCTCAGAAGCTTTCTTT. Translating gives CASSEWGGKGSEAFF.

This clone was counted a few times. The CDR3 loop is CASREGTTEAFF. For the CDR3, the DNA is TGTGCCAGCAGGGAGGGCACTACTGAAGCTTTCTTT. The V and J genes are TRBV6-1 and TRBJ1-1; no reliable D call. Per the germline V gene, CDR1 is MNHNS and CDR2 is SASEGT. V lost 6 bases, J lost 5 bases, and 10 bases lay in between. This CDR3 is 12 amino acids long.

The chain is built from TRBV25-1 and TRBJ1-1; 8 nucleotides line up with TRBD1. Germline V gene sequence: CDR1 MGHDK, CDR2 SYGVNS. Trimming at V came to 7 bases and at J to 5 bases, leaving 6 bases not matched to a gene. This CDR3 has 13 residues. The CDR3 reads CASTQGARTEAFF. The CDR3 DNA sequence: TGTGCCAGCACTCAGGGGGCACGGACTGAAGCTTTCTTT.

There are a few counts of this clone. The chain couples TRBV5-1 to TRBJ2-5; no firm D call. From germline, CDR1 is SGHRS and CDR2 YFSETQ. V lost 2 bases to trimming and J lost 3 bases, with 17 bases between them. This CDR3 has 16 residues. CDR3 in amino acids: CASSLTLGSLKETQYF. The CDR3 bases are TGCGCCAGCAGCTTAACCCTAGGTTCCCTGAAAGAGACCCAGTACTTC.

This clone was seen a handful of times. The rearrangement uses TRBV6-4 and TRBJ2-1; 8 nucleotides match TRBD1. V dropped 10 bases and J dropped 9; count of bases not matched to a gene: 11. This CDR3 comprises 13 residues. Germline V CDR1 and CDR2: MRHNA, SNTAGT. CDR3 in DNA: TGTGCCACCTCGGACAGGGTGGAGGGTGAGCAGTTCTTC. It codes for CATSDRVEGEQFF.

The CDR3 here is CASSLAGTGDSPLHF. The DNA of the CDR3 is TGTGCCAGCAGCTTAGCGGGGACAGGGGATTCACCCCTCCACTTT. V is TRBV11-3 and J is TRBJ1-6, with 10 bases matching TRBD1. V shed 1 base, J shed 8 bases, and the junction held 2 bases outside the gene matches. CDR1 and CDR2 (germline): SGHNT, YENEEA. The CDR3 has 15 residues.

There are a few counts of this clone. Distinct nucleotide sequences in the sample also encode this CDR3. The J gene is TRBJ2-3, the V gene TRBV27, with 11 bases matching TRBD2. The CDR3 length is 17 residues. V was pared by 6 bases and J by 0 bases, with 8 bases of the junction left unmatched. Germline V CDR1 and CDR2: MNHEY, SMNVEV (reference sequence). CDR3 nucleotides: TGTGCCAGCAGGAGGTGGCTAGCGGGGGGTAGCACAGATACGCAGTATTTT. This encodes CASRRWLAGGSTDTQYF.

CDR3 bases: TGCGCCAGCAAGAACTTGAACACTGAAGCTTTCTTT. Protein product: CASKNLNTEAFF. The rearrangement joins TRBV10-1 to TRBJ1-1; D is ambiguous. The germline V gene has CDR1 WNHNN and CDR2 SYGVQD (reference sequence). V was cut by 7 bases and J by 0 bases, with 6 bases left in between. This CDR3 spans 12 amino acids.

The rearrangement joins TRBV5-1 to TRBJ1-2; TRBD1 matches 7 bases. This CDR3 comprises 17 residues. Germline trimming cut 0 bases from V and 0 bases from J; bases unmatched to any gene: 8. The V gene's germline CDR1 is SGHRS and CDR2 YFSETQ. This chain's CDR3 is CASSLEGQPSSNYGYTF. The CDR3 nucleotides read TGCGCCAGCAGCTTGGAGGGACAGCCAAGTTCTAACTATGGCTACACCTTC.

The sample holds a few counts of this clone. The chain links TRBV27 to TRBJ2-3; the match to TRBD2 covers 8 bases. V shed 5 bases, J shed 2 bases, and the junction held 9 bases outside the gene matches. The CDR3 contains 16 residues. Germline CDR1 and CDR2: MNHEY and SMNVEV (reference sequence). The DNA of the CDR3 is TGTGCCAGCAGTCCCCTAGTAGCGGGGATCACAGATACGCAGTATTTT. Amino acid sequence: CASSPLVAGITDTQYF.

The chain links TRBV14 to TRBJ1-5; D remains ambiguous. This CDR3 comprises 16 residues. Germline V gene sequence: CDR1 SGHDN, CDR2 FVKESK. Trimming shortened V by 1 base and J by 1 base, and 11 bases separated the two germline ends. The CDR3 is CASSQGSAGSNQPQHF. CDR3 DNA: TGTGCCAGCAGCCAAGGTTCAGCGGGCAGCAATCAGCCCCAGCATTTT.

The chain combines TRBV6-6 with TRBJ2-5; D call uncertain. V lost 6 bases and J lost 0, with 11 bases in between. Germline CDR1 reads MNHNY; CDR2 reads SVGAGI (reference sequence). CDR3 length: 14 amino acids. This chain's CDR3 is CASSSTRNQETQYF. CDR3 nucleotides: TGTGCCAGCAGCTCGACAAGGAACCAAGAGACCCAGTACTTC.

This clone has only a few counts. The chain joins TRBV7-2 to TRBJ2-1; tentative D call: TRBD1 (6 bases). The CDR3 extends over 15 amino acids. Germline V gene sequence: CDR1 SGHTA, CDR2 FQGNSA. With 3 bases removed from V and 4 bases from J, the gap between germline ends came to 13 bases. CDR3 protein: CASSLRGNRYNEQFF. The CDR3 DNA sequence: TGTGCCAGCAGCTTGAGGGGGAATCGATACAATGAGCAGTTCTTC.

The chain recombines TRBV7-2 with TRBJ1-6; 7 positions match TRBD1. The CDR3 has 15 amino acids. V gave up 3 bases and J gave up 4 bases; unmatched junction bases: 3. Germline V gene lookup returns CDR1 SGHTA and CDR2 FQGNSA. The CDR3 bases are TGTGCCAGCAGCTTGGAGGGGGCGTATAATTCACCCCTCCACTTT. Protein product: CASSLEGAYNSPLHF.

This clone was observed a few times. The CDR3 loop reads CASGQGEETGELFF. CDR3 coding DNA: TGTGCCAGCGGCCAAGGGGAGGAGACAGGGGAGCTGTTTTTT. The rearrangement links TRBV6-5 to TRBJ2-2; D possibly corresponds to TRBD2 (6 bases). The V gene lost 8 bases and the J gene lost 8 bases, with 18 bases spanning the gap. The germline gives CDR1 MNHEY, CDR2 SVGAGI. The CDR3 contains 14 residues.

In this sample, this clone turned up a few times. CDR3 nucleotide sequence: TGTGCCAGCAGCTTAGCCAGTCAGGGGTACGAGCAGTACTTC. Encoded protein: CASSLASQGYEQYF. The chain carries TRBV7-6 and TRBJ2-7; D may be TRBD1 (6 bases). The length of the CDR3 is 14 residues. Germline assignment: CDR1 SGHVS and CDR2 FNYEAQ. Trimming stripped 0 bases from V and 4 bases from J, with 10 bases between.

This sequence joins TRBV10-2 and TRBJ2-3; D may be TRBD2 (5 bases). Per the germline V gene, CDR1 is WSHSY and CDR2 is SAAADI. There are 14 residues in the CDR3. With 7 bases removed from V and 2 bases from J, the gap between germline ends came to 13 bases. CDR3 loop: CASNGGFYTDTQYF. In nucleotides, the CDR3 is TGCGCCAGCAATGGAGGTTTTTACACAGATACGCAGTATTTT.

This clone was seen more than once but under ten times. V and J are TRBV27 and TRBJ2-7; 13 bases map to TRBD2. This CDR3 spans 17 amino acids. Germline loops: CDR1 MNHEY, CDR2 SMNVEV (reference sequence). V lost 10 bases, J lost 0 bases, and 12 bases stayed unmatched. CDR3 in DNA: TGTGCCACCCAGGGACTAGCGGGGACCAACCCCTCCTACGAGCAGTACTTC. This gives the protein CATQGLAGTNPSYEQYF.

The table lists this clone with a few counts. The genes are TRBV6-1 and TRBJ1-1, with 8 bases lining up with TRBD1. The CDR3 loop spans 13 amino acids. Trimming at V came to 7 bases and at J to 1 base, leaving 2 bases not matched to a gene. Germline-derived CDR1 and CDR2 are MNHNS and SASEGT. CDR3 region: CASTGTGNTEAFF. The CDR3 nucleotides are TGTGCCAGCACCGGGACAGGGAACACTGAAGCTTTCTTT.

This clone was detected only a few times. For the CDR3, the DNA is TGTGCCAGCAGCCGCGGACAGGGTTATGGAACCCAGTACTTC. This encodes CASSRGQGYGTQYF. This chain uses TRBV5-8 with TRBJ2-5; TRBD1 aligns across 8 bases. Germline values: CDR1 SGHTS, CDR2 YDEGEE. This CDR3 contains 14 residues. Germline trimming cut 4 bases from V and 8 bases from J; bases unmatched to any gene: 10.

This chain links TRBV2 with TRBJ1-6; 7 bases line up with TRBD1. The germline gives CDR1 SNHLY, CDR2 FYNNEI. CDR3 size: 15 residues. V shed 0 bases and J 11 bases; nucleotides not matched to a gene: 7. CDR3 in amino acids: CASSEARQGAAPLHF. The CDR3 bases are TGTGCCAGCAGTGAAGCGCGACAGGGTGCAGCACCCCTCCACTTT.

This clone showed up just a few times. The rearrangement joins TRBV5-1 to TRBJ2-7; 8 nucleotides line up with TRBD1. J lost 4 bases, V lost 2 bases, and 5 bases had no gene match. Looked up from germline, CDR1 is SGHRS and CDR2 is YFSETQ. This CDR3 region has 14 residues. The CDR3: CASSFRTGSYEQYF. The CDR3 region has the DNA TGCGCCAGCAGCTTTAGGACAGGGTCGTACGAGCAGTACTTC.

The chain has TRBV9 and TRBJ2-7; 9 bases are a match to TRBD1. This CDR3 region has 13 residues. Trimming took 3 bases from V and 7 from J; bases not matched to a gene: 5. Germline V lookup: CDR1 SGDLS, CDR2 YYNGEE. The CDR3 coding sequence is TGTGCCAGCAGCGCACAGGGGGCTGAGGAGCAGTACTTC. It translates to CASSAQGAEEQYF.

This clone was seen a few times. The V gene is TRBV2, the J gene TRBJ1-4; 7 bases line up with TRBD1. Germline V gives CDR1 SNHLY, CDR2 FYNNEI. The CDR3 runs 13 residues. Trimming cost V 10 bases and J 4 bases; bases outside gene matches: 6. The CDR3: CATETGLNEKLFF. The CDR3 coding sequence is TGTGCCACCGAGACAGGGCTTAATGAAAAACTGTTTTTT. Looking up the rest from reference TRBV2 and TRBJ1-4 gives the full variable domain: EPEVTQTPSHQVTQMGQEVILRCVPISNHLYFYWYRQILGQKVEFLVSFYNNEISEKSEIFDDQFSVERPDGSNFTLKIRSTKLEDSAMYFCATETGLNEKLFFGSGTQLSVL.

V is TRBV27 and J is TRBJ2-5; maybe TRBD2 (7 bases). This CDR3 is 13 amino acids long. Between the trimmed V and J ends, which lost 11 bases and 4 bases, there was a span of 17 bases. Germline assignment: CDR1 MNHEY and CDR2 SMNVEV (reference sequence). The CDR3 protein is CASRGGAGETQYF. CDR3 nucleotides: TGTGCCTCTAGGGGGGGGGCCGGAGAGACCCAGTACTTC.

The chain combines TRBV30 with TRBJ1-3, with 7 positions matching TRBD1. V dropped 4 bases and J dropped 0; count of bases not matched to a gene: 9. Germline CDR1 reads GTSNPN; CDR2 reads SVGIG (reference sequence). There are 16 residues in the CDR3. CDR3 sequence (DNA): TGTGCCTGGATTACACAGGGGATTTTCTCTGGAAACACCATATATTTT. This sequence encodes CAWITQGIFSGNTIYF.

The chain employs TRBV9 and TRBJ1-5; D unclear. Trimming took off 4 bases at V and 3 bases at J, with 14 bases between the two ends. Germline V gives CDR1 SGDLS, CDR2 YYNGEE. The CDR3 covers 15 residues. The CDR3 DNA reads as TGTGCCAGCAGCCCGCTCGGGGTTCCCAATCAGCCCCAGCATTTT. It is translated as CASSPLGVPNQPQHF.